This TCR beta chain was documented in a study of T cell clonotyping in hematopoietic cell transplantation. Study at large: Pretransplant recipient samples were taken after cytoreduction. Study-wide results and caveats: Few recipient clonotypes overlapped donors; over 97% were de novo at given depth. CD4 and CD8 repertoire contributions could not be separated without sorting.

Generated by immunoSEQ multiplex PCR, the TCRdb table keeps only in-frame clones and is missing some. The sample shows roughly 80,000 clones, 90% to 96% of them seen only once. A note on this clone: Its antigen remains unidentified.

Time point given: recipient sample about 28 days before transplant, after cytoreduction. The CDR3 spans 16 residues. The V end lost 1 base, the J end lost 5 bases, and 15 bases lay between the germline ends. Germline V CDR1 and CDR2: MGHDK, SYGVNS. This chain uses TRBV25-1 with TRBJ2-1, with a tentative D call TRBD2 (6 bases). The sample consisted of peripheral blood mononuclear cells, taken before stem cell transplant. The receptor's source is a woman in her forties or fifties with acute myeloid leukemia. Some clones in this sample may be carry-over from other donors' samples. The CDR3 DNA reads as TGTGCCAGCAGTGAATTTCACGGGAGTGGGAACAATGAGCAGTTCTTC. Translated, it gives CASSEFHGSGNNEQFF.